The 11 T cell receptor beta chains given below trace back to one sample, sequenced in a study of beta chain features in type 1 diabetes. Study results and caveats: Shortening of TCRB CDR3s, moderate but significant, appeared in all four CD4+ subsets of Type 1 diabetes patients.

Their antigen targets remain unknown. Expressed TCRB transcripts got sequenced, as all isolated RNA was reverse transcribed. Only in-frame clones appear in the TCRdb table, and some are missing; sequencing was by immunoSEQ multiplex PCR. The sample carries some 250,000 clones, about a tenth recorded once. What was sequenced was naive CD4+ T cells from blood. The receptors here all came from a man in his thirties or forties with type 1 diabetes.

This chain connects TRBV9 to TRBJ2-3; 7 nucleotides agree with TRBD2. The CDR3 spans 14 residues. With V trimmed by 0 bases and J by 6 bases, 4 bases remained unmatched. Germline loops: CDR1 SGDLS, CDR2 YYNGEE. The CDR3 spells CASSVGPSGDTQYF. CDR3 DNA sequence: TGTGCCAGCAGCGTAGGACCTAGCGGCGATACGCAGTATTTT.

This clone occurred a few times. The CDR3 loop reads CASSSRRVFGGGKSSYNEQFF. The CDR3 nucleotides read TGTGCCAGCAGCTCCCGCAGAGTCTTTGGCGGGGGCAAGAGCTCCTACAATGAGCAGTTCTTC. The rearrangement links TRBV7-8 to TRBJ2-1, with a possible D match to TRBD2 (7 bases). The length of the CDR3 is 21 residues. Germline V gives CDR1 SGHVS, CDR2 FQNEAQ. V was pared by 4 bases and J by 0 bases, with 28 bases between.

The V gene is TRBV7-2, the J gene TRBJ2-2; TRBD1 agrees at 10 bases. V was pared by 5 bases and J by 4 bases, with 10 bases of the junction left unmatched. Germline lookup yields CDR1 SGHTA and CDR2 FQGNSA. The CDR3 is 17 amino acids. CDR3 sequence reads: CASSGDRGLGSTGELFF. CDR3 coding DNA: TGTGCCAGCAGCGGAGACAGGGGGCTGGGGTCCACCGGGGAGCTGTTTTTT.

The rearrangement joins TRBV9 to TRBJ2-5; a weak D match, TRBD1 (8 bases). The germline CDR1 and CDR2 sequences are SGDLS and YYNGEE. The CDR3 is made up of 14 amino acids. V lost 4 bases and J 5 bases, leaving 15 bases between the germline ends. CDR3 coding DNA: TGTGCCAGCAGCAGCGACAGGGGAGGGGAGACCCAGTACTTC. Protein sequence: CASSSDRGGETQYF.

The chain couples TRBV13 to TRBJ2-7, with 10 bases identical to TRBD1. J was trimmed by 5 bases and V by 5 bases; bases with no gene match: 6. Germline loops: CDR1 PRHDT, CDR2 FYEKMQ (reference sequence). This CDR3 has 14 residues. The CDR3 DNA reads as TGTGCCAGCAGCGCCCGGACAGGGGGGGACGAGCAGTACTTC. Translated: CASSARTGGDEQYF.

This clone occurred a few times. The chain is built from TRBV4-3 and TRBJ2-1; D is uncertain. V shed 1 base and J shed 3 bases, with 7 bases lying between them. Germline CDR1 LGHNA, CDR2 YSLEER. The CDR3 spans 14 residues. The DNA of the CDR3 is TGCGCCAGCAGCCAAGCCCCGGGCTACAATGAGCAGTTCTTC. Its protein is CASSQAPGYNEQFF.

The chain uses TRBV7-2 and TRBJ2-7; D possibly corresponds to TRBD2 (5 bases). Germline V gives CDR1 SGHTA, CDR2 FQGNSA. Trimming shortened V by 5 bases and J by 0 bases, and 11 bases separated the two germline ends. CDR3 length equals 14 residues. The CDR3 here is CASSTRTRSYEQYF. In nucleotides, the CDR3 is TGTGCCAGCAGCACAAGGACTCGCTCCTACGAGCAGTACTTC.

This clone has just a few counts. The J gene is TRBJ2-7, the V gene TRBV9, with TRBD2 as a possible D gene (5 bases). The CDR3 spans 16 residues. In germline, CDR1 is SGDLS, CDR2 YYNGEE. The V end lost 3 bases, the J end lost 0 bases, and 16 bases lay between the germline ends. The DNA for the CDR3 is TGTGCCAGCAGCGCAGACGTAGGAGGTTACTCCTACGAGCAGTACTTC. The encoded protein is CASSADVGGYSYEQYF.

J is TRBJ2-3 and V is TRBV4-3; 12 nucleotides align to TRBD2. V dropped 0 bases and J dropped 0; count of bases not matched to a gene: 4. Germline CDR1 and CDR2: LGHNA and YSLEER. The CDR3 totals 18 residues. CDR3 coding DNA: TGCGCCAGCAGCCAAGAGATAGGACTAGCGGGGAGCACAGATACGCAGTATTTT. It yields the protein CASSQEIGLAGSTDTQYF.

A few counts support this clone. The V gene is TRBV28, the J gene TRBJ2-3; D might be TRBD2 (6 bases). CDR1 MDHEN and CDR2 SYDVKM come from the germline V gene. The germline V and J ends were trimmed by 3 bases and 5 bases, with 12 bases remaining between them. The CDR3 is made up of 14 amino acids. CDR3 bases: TGTGCCAGCAGTTTCCCCGGGAGCCAAGATACGCAGTATTTT. This sequence encodes CASSFPGSQDTQYF.

V usage is TRBV5-1 and J usage is TRBJ1-1; 9 bases fit TRBD1. The CDR3 consists of 15 residues. Germline assignment: CDR1 SGHRS and CDR2 YFSETQ. The ends lost 3 bases at V and 1 base at J; junction bases unmatched: 4. The CDR3 loop is CASSWLTGGNTEAFF. The CDR3 nucleotides are TGCGCCAGCAGCTGGCTGACAGGGGGGAACACTGAAGCTTTCTTT.